This T cell receptor (beta chain) derives from a study of cytomegalovirus exposure and HLA in healthy donors. There are 15 residues in the CDR3. Between the trimmed V and J ends, which lost 1 base and 9 bases, there was a span of 18 bases. Per germline, CDR1 LNHNV and CDR2 YYDKDF (reference sequence). PCR employed 60 Vbeta and 13 Jbeta primers. TCRdb's table, derived via immunoSEQ multiplex PCR, lists solely in-frame clones and lacks some. The sample consists of roughly 120,000 clones, 80% of them appearing once. The sample taken for sequencing was PBMCs. The chain combines TRBV15 with TRBJ2-5, with D possibly being TRBD1 (6 bases). The TCR was taken from a man in his fifties or sixties in good health and CMV-seronegative. For the CDR3, the DNA is TGTGCCACCAGCAGAGCCAGGACAGCATTTGAGCCCCAGTACTTC. Its translation: CATSRARTAFEPQYF.